The rows below give T cell receptor beta chains drawn from one sample of a study of cytomegalovirus exposure and HLA in healthy donors. The method was immunoSEQ multiplex PCR; TCRdb's version includes in-frame clones alone and lacks a portion of them. The table shows around 150,000 clones, with roughly 77% occurring only once. Source material: PBMCs. The origin of the receptors is a human donor in good health. Each CDR3 is given with its conserved first and last residue. Each record gives: D gene, V gene, clone size, J gene, CDR3 DNA, CDR3 protein. The D gene is left open where the match is weak. Where a row states a size, it is once, few, many or the class of an expanded clone; other rows omit it.

D gene: TRBD1; V gene: TRBV14; clone size: once; J gene: TRBJ1-1; CDR3 DNA: TGTGCCAGCAGCCAAAACAGGGGGCGTAGGGCTGAAGCTTTCTTT; CDR3 protein: CASSQNRGRRAEAFF
D gene: .; V gene: TRBV25-1; clone size: .; J gene: TRBJ1-1; CDR3 DNA: TGTGCCAGCAGTCTCCGCGGGGTGGGCACTGAAGCTTTCTTT; CDR3 protein: CASSLRGVGTEAFF
D gene: TRBD1; V gene: TRBV5-4; clone size: once; J gene: TRBJ2-3; CDR3 DNA: TGTGCCAGCACCCTTCAGGGGGCTAGCACAGATACGCAGTATTTT; CDR3 protein: CASTLQGASTDTQYF
D gene: .; V gene: TRBV5-1; clone size: .; J gene: TRBJ1-1; CDR3 DNA: TGCGCCAGCAGCTCTCCCGGACAGAACACTGAAGCTTTCTTT; CDR3 protein: CASSSPGQNTEAFF
D gene: TRBD1; V gene: TRBV7-6; clone size: .; J gene: TRBJ2-7; CDR3 DNA: TGTGCCAGCAGCTTATCTACCTACAGGGGCGATACCTACGAGCAGTACTTC; CDR3 protein: CASSLSTYRGDTYEQYF
D gene: TRBD2; V gene: TRBV5-4; clone size: .; J gene: TRBJ2-5; CDR3 DNA: TGTGCCAGCAGCTTGGGCGGGAGCGGGGAGACCCAGTACTTC; CDR3 protein: CASSLGGSGETQYF
D gene: .; V gene: TRBV5-1; clone size: .; J gene: TRBJ2-5; CDR3 DNA: TGCGCCAGCGAGAACGGGTTGCAAGAGACCCAGTACTTC; CDR3 protein: CASENGLQETQYF
D gene: TRBD1; V gene: TRBV7-9; clone size: .; J gene: TRBJ1-5; CDR3 DNA: TGTGCCAGCAGCACGGGACAGGGGGCGGTAGGGCAGCCCCAGCATTTT; CDR3 protein: CASSTGQGAVGQPQHF
D gene: TRBD1; V gene: TRBV19; clone size: few; J gene: TRBJ2-1; CDR3 DNA: TGTGCCAGTAGTTCAGGGGGCGCGTACAATGAGCAGTTCTTC; CDR3 protein: CASSSGGAYNEQFF
D gene: .; V gene: TRBV7-2; clone size: .; J gene: TRBJ1-4; CDR3 DNA: TGTGCCAGCAGCTTAGCCGGGGTAGGCGAAAAACTGTTTTTT; CDR3 protein: CASSLAGVGEKLFF
D gene: TRBD1; V gene: TRBV18; clone size: few; J gene: TRBJ1-1; CDR3 DNA: TGTGCCAGCTCACAAGGACAGGGAATGACTGAAGCTTTCTTT; CDR3 protein: CASSQGQGMTEAFF
D gene: TRBD1; V gene: TRBV9; clone size: .; J gene: TRBJ2-6; CDR3 DNA: TGTGCCAGCAGCGCTCAGGGGGCCGCTGGGGCCAACGTCCTGACTTTC; CDR3 protein: CASSAQGAAGANVLTF
D gene: TRBD2; V gene: TRBV27; clone size: .; J gene: TRBJ2-3; CDR3 DNA: TGTGCCAGCAATTCGATCGGGACTAGCGTACGAGATACGCAGTATTTT; CDR3 protein: CASNSIGTSVRDTQYF
D gene: .; V gene: TRBV9; clone size: .; J gene: TRBJ1-2; CDR3 DNA: TGTGCCAGCAGCGCAAACAGGGATGAGAGTGGCTACACCTTC; CDR3 protein: CASSANRDESGYTF
D gene: TRBD1; V gene: TRBV4-1; clone size: .; J gene: TRBJ1-2; CDR3 DNA: TGCGCCAGCAGCCAACCGGGACAGGGGGCGAGGAATGATGGCTACACCTTC; CDR3 protein: CASSQPGQGARNDGYTF
D gene: TRBD2; V gene: TRBV6-5; clone size: few; J gene: TRBJ2-1; CDR3 DNA: TGTGCCAGCAGCCTCCTAGCGGGACAATACAATGAGCAGTTCTTC; CDR3 protein: CASSLLAGQYNEQFF
D gene: TRBD2; V gene: TRBV5-1; clone size: .; J gene: TRBJ2-7; CDR3 DNA: TGCGCCAGCAGCTTGGGTTCTCTAGCGGGAGTATCAGAACCGAACTTC; CDR3 protein: CASSLGSLAGVSEPNF
D gene: .; V gene: TRBV27; clone size: .; J gene: TRBJ1-1; CDR3 DNA: TGTGCCAGCAGTTCCGGGATGAACACTGAAGCTTTCTTT; CDR3 protein: CASSSGMNTEAFF